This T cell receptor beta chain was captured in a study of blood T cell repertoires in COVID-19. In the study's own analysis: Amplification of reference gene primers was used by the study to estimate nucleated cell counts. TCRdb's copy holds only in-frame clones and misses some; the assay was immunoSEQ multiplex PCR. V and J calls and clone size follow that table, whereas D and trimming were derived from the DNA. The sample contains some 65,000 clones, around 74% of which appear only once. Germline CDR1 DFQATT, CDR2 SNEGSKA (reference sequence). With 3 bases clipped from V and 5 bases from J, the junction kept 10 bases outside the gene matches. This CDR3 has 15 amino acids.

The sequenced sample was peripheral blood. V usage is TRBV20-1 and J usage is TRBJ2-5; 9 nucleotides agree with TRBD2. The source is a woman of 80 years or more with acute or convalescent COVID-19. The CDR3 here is CSASLAGVSGETQYF. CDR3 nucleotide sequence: TGCAGTGCTAGTTTAGCGGGAGTTAGTGGTGAGACCCAGTACTTC.